The 8 T cell receptor beta chains below all came from one sample that was sequenced in a study of T cells in women clearing cervical HPV infection. The protocol was immunoSEQ multiplex PCR, while the TCRdb copy is restricted to in-frame clones and leaves out a portion. This sample's table reports 20,000 to 25,000 clones. The sequenced sample consisted of blood buffy coat. These receptors were obtained from a woman between 18 and 70 years old with a cervical HPV16 infection that either progressed to CIN3+ or cleared (not recorded which).

As for this clone: The read terminates 3 residues before the CDR3 end, so the remaining end is supplied by the germline J gene. The rearrangement joins TRBV11-2 to TRBJ2-7, with D hard to call. Germline V CDR1 and CDR2: SGHAT, FQNNGV. CDR3 size: 14 residues. Trimming left V 4 bases short and J 0 bases short, with 10 bases between. The CDR3 DNA, read in part, is TGTGCCAGCAGCTCTGGCGCGGTCTCCTACGAG. It translates to CASSSGAVSYE. The whole CDR3 sequence is CASSSGAVSYEQYF.

As concerns this clone: The sequenced fragment ends 3 residues before the CDR3 boundary, so the rest is inferred from the germline J gene. The chain employs TRBV6-2 or TRBV6-3 and TRBJ2-7; possible D gene TRBD1, 6 bases. From germline, CDR1 is MNHEY and CDR2 SVGEGT. The CDR3 length is 12 residues. Trimming removed 7 bases at V and 4 bases at J, with 11 bases between. CDR3 protein: CASKDSYYEQYF. The sequenced CDR3 bases are TGTGCCAGCAAGGACAGTTATTACGAG.

Concerning this clone: The CDR3 is cut off 3 residues early in the read; its end comes from the germline J gene. The V call is TRBV5-4, the J call TRBJ2-7; D is perhaps TRBD1 (5 bases). V lost 6 bases and J lost 2, with 9 bases in between. This CDR3 spans 12 amino acids. CDR1 and CDR2 (germline): SGHNT, YYREEE (reference sequence). The CDR3 loop is CASKQDTYEQYF. The DNA read from the CDR3 is TGTGCCAGCAAACAGGACACCTACGAG.

In the case of this clone: The observed sequence ends 3 residues before the CDR3 terminus, with the missing tail filled in from the germline J gene. V gene TRBV19 combines with J gene TRBJ2-1, with TRBD2 matching over 7 bases. The CDR3 spans 16 residues. Unmatched junction bases numbered 11, after V lost 4 bases and J lost 5 bases. Germline V gene lookup returns CDR1 LNHDA and CDR2 SQIVND (reference sequence). The CDR3 DNA, read in part, is TGTGCCAGTAGTACCAGACCCGGCGGGAGCCACAATGAG. It codes for CASSTRPGGSHNE. The full CDR3 is CASSTRPGGSHNEQFF.

Points on this clone: The sequence runs out 3 residues before the end of the CDR3; the remainder is reconstructed from the germline J gene. The V call is TRBV2, the J call TRBJ1-4; D is perhaps TRBD1 (6 bases). The CDR3 has 15 amino acids. Trimming cost V 8 bases and J 4 bases, with 17 bases left between them. Germline V gene data show CDR1 as SNHLY and CDR2 as FYNNEI. The CDR3 bases that were read are TGTGCCAGCGCAAGGAGCGGACAGAGTAATGAAAAA. As protein: CASARSGQSNEK. The whole CDR3 sequence reads CASARSGQSNEKLFF.

A remark on this clone: The read is 3 residues too short to cover the CDR3 end, so that end is filled in from the germline J gene. The chain employs TRBV6-2 or TRBV6-3 and TRBJ1-5; D not certain. Germline values: CDR1 MNHEY, CDR2 SVGEGT. CDR3 length equals 16 residues. V was clipped by 0 bases and J by 2 bases, with 11 bases between them. CDR3 protein: CASSYSRSLGNQPQHF. The sequenced CDR3 bases are TGTGCCAGCAGTTACTCGAGAAGCCTGGGCAATCAGCCC.

As for this clone: Sequencing ends 3 residues short of the CDR3 end; the germline J gene provides the rest. The chain has TRBV12-3 or TRBV12-4 and TRBJ1-1; D is uncertain. The CDR3 extends over 15 amino acids. Trimming shortened V by 6 bases and J by 1 base, and 15 bases separated the two germline ends. CDR3 residues: CASRSRGVRNTEAFF. Partial CDR3 DNA: TGTGCCAGCAGAAGCCGCGGAGTTAGGAACACTGAA.

On this clone: The CDR3 is cut off 3 residues early in the read; its end comes from the germline J gene. J is TRBJ2-7 and V is TRBV6-1; 8 bases match TRBD1. Unmatched junction bases numbered 8, after V lost 2 bases and J lost 2 bases. Germline lookup yields CDR1 MNHNS and CDR2 SASEGT. CDR3 length: 16 amino acids. The CDR3 loop reads CASSEMYGTGPYEQYF. The covered CDR3 bases are TGTGCCAGCAGTGAAATGTATGGGACAGGACCCTACGAG.